This T cell receptor beta chain comes out of a study of CD8 T cells in ankylosing spondylitis. Points from the study as a whole: Made up of fewer than 10 highly homologous variants, a TCR beta motif appeared characteristic of ankylosing spondylitis blood.

TCRdb recomputed calls from the 5' RACE reads with MiXCR, one row per CDR3 protein. This table holds more than 600,000 distinct CDR3 sequences, roughly 19% found once. Germline lookup yields CDR1 SGHRS and CDR2 YFSETQ. The CDR3 is 15 residues long. The trim removed 3 bases at V and 6 bases at J, leaving 4 bases unmatched. This clonotype occurred a few times. Antigen specificity is unknown. The receptor was isolated from a male donor with ankylosing spondylitis. Input material: blood, either unsorted or a sorted T cell fraction (not recorded which). The chain uses TRBV5-1 and TRBJ2-1, with 12 bases lining up with TRBD2. CDR3 in DNA: TGCGCCAGCAGCTGGACTAGCGGGAATCCCAATGAGCAGTTCTTC. Amino acid sequence: CASSWTSGNPNEQFF. Complete variable domain (other parts from reference TRBV5-1 and TRBJ2-1): KAGVTQTPRYLIKTRGQQVTLSCSPISGHRSVSWYQQTPGQGLQFLFEYFSETQRNKGNFPGRFSGRQFSNSRSEMNVSTLELGDSALYLCASSWTSGNPNEQFFGPGTRLTVL.